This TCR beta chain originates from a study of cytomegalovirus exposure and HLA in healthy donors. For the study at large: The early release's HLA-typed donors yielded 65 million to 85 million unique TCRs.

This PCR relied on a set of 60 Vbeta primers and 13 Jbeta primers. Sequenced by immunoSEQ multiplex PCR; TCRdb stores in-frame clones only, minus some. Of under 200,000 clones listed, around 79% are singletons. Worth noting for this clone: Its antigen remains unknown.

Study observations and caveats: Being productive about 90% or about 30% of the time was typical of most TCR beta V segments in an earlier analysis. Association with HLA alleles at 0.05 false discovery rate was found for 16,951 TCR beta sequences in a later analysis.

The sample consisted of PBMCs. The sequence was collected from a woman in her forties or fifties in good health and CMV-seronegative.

The CDR3 nucleotides read TGCGCCAGCAGCCAAGGAAATAGCGGGGCCACAGATACGCAGTATTTT. This sequence encodes CASSQGNSGATDTQYF. This chain uses TRBV4-3 with TRBJ2-3, with 8 bases matching TRBD2. CDR3 length: 16 amino acids. V shed 1 base and J 2 bases; nucleotides not matched to a gene: 5. CDR1 is LGHNA, CDR2 YSLEER, per germline.